This T cell receptor beta chain stems from a study of blood T cell repertoires in COVID-19. As for the study in general: From the United States, Italy and Spain came samples of acute and convalescent COVID-19. T cells, B-cell-depleted T cells, or PBMCs provided the cDNA or gDNA that served as material.

Germline CDR1 is MNHEY and CDR2 is SMNVEV (reference sequence). This CDR3 has 12 amino acids. V lost 2 bases, J lost 8 bases, and 9 bases lay in between. This clone was seen only a few times. Other DNA sequences in this sample translate to the same CDR3. Original methodology: Estimated nucleated cell counts came from reference gene primer amplification. Clones were read by immunoSEQ multiplex PCR, and TCRdb kept only the in-frame ones, dropping some. The V and J calls and clone size are taken from that table; D and trimming were inferred from the DNA. The sample includes 100,000 to 150,000 clones, approximately 90% of them seen just once.

The chain recombines TRBV27 with TRBJ1-2; D may be TRBD1 (5 bases). This clonotype was sampled from a man aged 45 to 65 with acute or convalescent COVID-19. Source material: peripheral blood. CDR3 in amino acids: CASSLAGNGYTF. Here the CDR3 DNA reads TGTGCCAGCAGTTTAGCAGGGAACGGCTACACCTTC.